One and the same sample provided the 30 T cell receptor beta chains below, sequenced in a study of identifying expanded T cells in peripheral blood. The assay was immunoSEQ multiplex PCR, and TCRdb's table has in-frame clones only and misses some. The sample lists roughly 100,000 clones; around 88% were seen once. Sequencing was performed on blood. The receptors derive from a person aged 18-70 years in good health.

This chain uses TRBV5-5 with TRBJ1-3, with D hard to call. Germline V gives CDR1 SGHKS, CDR2 YYEKEE (reference sequence). V gave up 4 bases and J gave up 0 bases, with 14 bases separating them. The CDR3 is made up of 16 amino acids. CDR3 residues: CASSGRGRASGNTIYF. For the CDR3, the DNA is TGTGCCAGCAGCGGGAGAGGTCGGGCCTCTGGAAACACCATATATTTT.

The J gene is TRBJ2-7, the V gene TRBV6-6; TRBD1 aligns across 8 bases. CDR3 length equals 16 residues. V trimming: 5 bases; J trimming: 5 bases; junction bases outside the gene matches: 14. The germline V gene encodes CDR1 MNHNY and CDR2 SVGAGI (reference sequence). This CDR3 is CASSQSRTGRKDEQYF. The CDR3 bases are TGTGCCAGCAGTCAATCCAGGACAGGGAGAAAGGACGAGCAGTACTTC.

V gene TRBV25-1 combines with J gene TRBJ2-3, with 8 bases matching TRBD2. V gave up 5 bases and J gave up 6 bases; unmatched junction bases: 13. This CDR3 comprises 16 residues. Germline V CDR1 and CDR2: MGHDK, SYGVNS. The CDR3 here is CASSRTSLSPQDTQYF. In DNA, the CDR3 is TGTGCCAGCAGTAGGACTAGCCTAAGCCCTCAGGATACGCAGTATTTT.

The chain employs TRBV5-6 and TRBJ1-3; D is perhaps TRBD1 (6 bases). From germline, CDR1 is SGHDT and CDR2 YYEEEE. Trimming took 4 bases from V and 0 from J, leaving 14 bases between them. CDR3 length equals 16 residues. DNA for the CDR3: TGTGCCAGCAGCCTTGACGGGGGCTACTCTGGAAACACCATATATTTT. Translation gives CASSLDGGYSGNTIYF.

J is TRBJ1-5 and V is TRBV7-6; D is unclear. Germline loops: CDR1 SGHVS, CDR2 FNYEAQ. The CDR3 totals 15 residues. V was cut by 1 base and J by 3 bases, with 10 bases left in between. CDR3 loop: CASSLGGGVNQPQHF. CDR3 nucleotides: TGTGCCAGCAGCTTAGGGGGTGGGGTCAATCAGCCCCAGCATTTT.

The J gene is TRBJ2-7, the V gene TRBV19; D is ambiguous. V was shortened by 7 bases and J by 5 bases, with 15 bases between the two germline ends. The CDR3 sequence is 13 residues long. Per the germline V gene, CDR1 is LNHDA and CDR2 is SQIVND (reference sequence). CDR3 nucleotide sequence: TGTGCCAGTAAGTCCGTGGCTGGGGACGAGCAGTACTTC. As protein: CASKSVAGDEQYF.

The chain joins TRBV20-1 to TRBJ2-7; no firm D call. The CDR3 spans 11 residues. Per the germline V gene, CDR1 is DFQATT and CDR2 is SNEGSKA (reference sequence). Trimming took 3 bases from V and 0 from J, leaving 3 bases between them. The CDR3 sequence: CSASSSYEQYF. The DNA of the CDR3 is TGCAGTGCTAGTTCCTCCTACGAGCAGTACTTC.

For the CDR3, the DNA is TGTGCCAGTAGTGCCACAAGACAGACCCTCTGGGCCAACGTCCTGACTTTC. Protein sequence: CASSATRQTLWANVLTF. The chain is built from TRBV19 and TRBJ2-6; a possible D gene is TRBD1 (5 bases). From germline, CDR1 is LNHDA and CDR2 SQIVND (reference sequence). V was trimmed by 5 bases and J by 5 bases, leaving 19 bases between them. The CDR3 contains 17 residues.

This chain connects TRBV9 to TRBJ2-5; D uncertain. Germline CDR1 SGDLS, CDR2 YYNGEE. The V end was cut by 0 bases, the J end by 0 bases, with 6 bases between. The length of the CDR3 is 14 residues. CDR3 sequence: CASSVGQNQETQYF. CDR3 sequence (DNA): TGTGCCAGCAGCGTAGGCCAGAACCAAGAGACCCAGTACTTC.

The V call is TRBV7-9, the J call TRBJ2-5, with 7 bases aligning to TRBD1. CDR1 SEHNR and CDR2 FQNEAQ come from the germline V gene (reference sequence). The ends lost 1 base at V and 3 bases at J; junction bases unmatched: 5. The CDR3 sequence is 15 residues long. For the CDR3, the DNA is TGTGCCAGCAGCTTAGTGGTCAGGGGGAAAGAGACCCAGTACTTC. The encoded protein is CASSLVVRGKETQYF.

The rearrangement joins TRBV5-1 to TRBJ2-7, with 10 bases lining up with TRBD2. V gave up 3 bases and J gave up 4 bases; unmatched junction bases: 16. Germline CDR1 and CDR2: SGHRS and YFSETQ. The CDR3 spans 18 residues. DNA of the CDR3: TGCGCCAGCAGCTCCTTAGCGGGAGGAGGTCCCCTTTCTTACGAGCAGTACTTC. Protein: CASSSLAGGGPLSYEQYF.

The chain uses TRBV4-1 and TRBJ2-4, with TRBD1 identical over 8 bases. Germline V gives CDR1 MGHRA, CDR2 YSYEKL. The V and J ends lost 5 bases and 2 bases, in that order; junction bases with no gene match: 5. CDR3 size: 15 residues. In DNA, the CDR3 is TGCGCCAGCAGCGGACAGGGTGGGTCCAAAAACATTCAGTACTTC. This gives the protein CASSGQGGSKNIQYF.

The chain couples TRBV14 to TRBJ1-1; D possibly corresponds to TRBD1 (6 bases). CDR3 size: 15 residues. Germline lookup yields CDR1 SGHDN and CDR2 FVKESK. Trimming stripped 4 bases from V and 1 base from J, with 13 bases between. CDR3 region: CASSLRQVANTEAFF. The CDR3 DNA is TGTGCCAGCAGCCTACGACAGGTAGCGAACACTGAAGCTTTCTTT.

This clone occurred once. The gene calls are TRBV9 and TRBJ2-1; D remains unclear. The CDR3 sequence is 16 residues long. V gave up 0 bases and J gave up 2 bases, with 12 bases separating them. The germline V gene encodes CDR1 SGDLS and CDR2 YYNGEE. CDR3 sequence: CASSVDPATTYNEQFF. CDR3 sequence (DNA): TGTGCCAGCAGCGTAGATCCAGCGACAACCTACAATGAGCAGTTCTTC.

The V and J genes are TRBV18 and TRBJ2-7; D is uncertain. This CDR3 contains 12 residues. Germline V gives CDR1 KGHSH, CDR2 LQKENI. Trimming took off 3 bases at V and 3 bases at J, with 6 bases between the two ends. The DNA for the CDR3 is TGTGCCAGCTCACCGGACGGCTACGAGCAGTACTTC. Translated: CASSPDGYEQYF.

The rearrangement uses TRBV16 and TRBJ1-1; D unresolved. The CDR3 is 12 amino acids. Germline V gene lookup returns CDR1 KGHSY and CDR2 FQNENV. Trimming removed 0 bases from V and 8 bases from J, with 7 bases in between. CDR3 DNA: TGTGCCAGCAGCCAATCAGGACCCGAAGCTTTCTTT. Encoded protein: CASSQSGPEAFF.

The CDR3 DNA reads as TGTGCCACCAGTAGTCGGCGGAGAAACTACGAGCAGTACTTC. This translates into CATSSRRRNYEQYF. V is TRBV7-9 and J is TRBJ2-7, with unresolved D. There are 14 residues in the CDR3. Germline V gene sequence: CDR1 SEHNR, CDR2 FQNEAQ (reference sequence). Trimming took off 10 bases at V and 3 bases at J, with 19 bases between the two ends.

This clone was seen just once. CDR3 sequence reads: CASSQEYFTDTQYF. The DNA of the CDR3 is TGTGCCAGCAGCCAGGAATATTTCACAGATACGCAGTATTTT. The rearrangement links TRBV7-2 to TRBJ2-3; D unresolved. Germline V lookup: CDR1 SGHTA, CDR2 FQGNSA. Trimming left V 5 bases short and J 2 bases short, with 11 bases between. The CDR3 has 14 residues.

The genes are TRBV28 and TRBJ2-3; 11 nucleotides match TRBD2. V was clipped by 3 bases and J by 7 bases; unmatched bases: 9. CDR1 is MDHEN and CDR2 is SYDVKM in the germline V gene. CDR3 size: 16 residues. Here the CDR3 DNA reads TGTGCCAGCAGTTTCATACTAGCGGGAGTTCCGAATACGCAGTATTTT. Its translation is CASSFILAGVPNTQYF.

This clone was counted between two and nine times. This chain uses TRBV28 with TRBJ2-1; perhaps TRBD2 as D (5 bases). The CDR3 extends over 15 amino acids. Trimming shortened V by 6 bases and J by 0 bases, and 12 bases separated the two germline ends. The germline gives CDR1 MDHEN, CDR2 SYDVKM. CDR3: CASRAVRFSYNEQFF. The CDR3 DNA follows: TGTGCCAGCAGAGCGGTCCGTTTCTCCTACAATGAGCAGTTCTTC.

V and J are TRBV5-6 and TRBJ1-4; a weak D match, TRBD1 (5 bases). Between the trimmed V and J ends, which lost 1 base and 6 bases, there was a span of 16 bases. There are 16 residues in the CDR3. Germline loops: CDR1 SGHDT, CDR2 YYEEEE. CDR3 in DNA: TGTGCCAGCAGCTTGTGGGGCAGTGGGGCTGATGAAAAACTGTTTTTT. This codes for CASSLWGSGADEKLFF.

The chain links TRBV11-2 to TRBJ1-5, with D possibly TRBD1 on 6 matching bases. This CDR3 contains 17 residues. V dropped 5 bases and J dropped 0 bases, with 17 bases sitting between them. Looked up from germline, CDR1 is SGHAT and CDR2 is FQNNGV. The CDR3 is CASSEGGQGFSNQPQHF. The CDR3, as DNA: TGTGCCAGCAGCGAAGGAGGCCAGGGGTTTAGCAATCAGCCCCAGCATTTT. Full variable domain (remainder filled in from reference TRBV11-2 and TRBJ1-5): EAGVAQSPRYKIIEKRQSVAFWCNPISGHATLYWYQQILGQGPKLLIQFQNNGVVDDSQLPKDRFSAERLKGVDSTLKIQPAKLEDSAVYLCASSEGGQGFSNQPQHFGDGTRLSIL.

The V and J genes are TRBV5-4 and TRBJ1-1; 7 positions match TRBD1. This CDR3 has 14 residues. Per germline, CDR1 SGHNT and CDR2 YYREEE (reference sequence). V trimming: 6 bases; J trimming: 3 bases; junction bases outside the gene matches: 8. CDR3 amino acids: CASNPGQWDTEAFF. The CDR3 bases are TGTGCCAGCAACCCGGGACAGTGGGACACTGAAGCTTTCTTT. The whole variable domain, remainder taken from reference TRBV5-4 and TRBJ1-1, is ETGVTQSPTHLIKTRGQQVTLRCSSQSGHNTVSWYQQALGQGPQFIFQYYREEENGRGNFPPRFSGLQFPNYSSELNVNALELDDSALYLCASNPGQWDTEAFFGQGTRLTVV.

DNA for the CDR3: TGTGCCAGCAGTTTAATCGGGCTGGCCTACAATGAGCAGTTCTTC. Translation gives CASSLIGLAYNEQFF. V gene TRBV28 combines with J gene TRBJ2-1; D call uncertain. Germline loops: CDR1 MDHEN, CDR2 SYDVKM. Trimming left V 2 bases short and J 2 bases short, with 10 bases between. This CDR3 has 15 residues.

The table lists this clone with a count of one. The rearrangement joins TRBV5-1 to TRBJ1-6; tentatively, D is TRBD1 (5 bases). Germline-derived CDR1 and CDR2 are SGHRS and YFSETQ. This CDR3 region has 15 residues. The V end lost 0 bases, the J end lost 10 bases, and 14 bases lay between the germline ends. This CDR3 is CASSLVSGTRSPLHF. CDR3 coding DNA: TGCGCCAGCAGCTTGGTATCGGGGACTAGATCACCCCTCCACTTT.

This chain connects TRBV5-1 to TRBJ2-7; 9 bases agree with TRBD2. Germline CDR1 and CDR2: SGHRS and YFSETQ. The V gene end was trimmed by 4 bases and the J gene end by 2 bases; junction bases not matched to a gene: 7. The CDR3 extends over 15 amino acids. In DNA form, the CDR3 reads TGCGCCAGCAGCCTCGGGACTAGCCCAGCCTACGAGCAGTACTTC. Translating gives CASSLGTSPAYEQYF.

The chain combines TRBV4-1 with TRBJ2-5, with D possibly being TRBD1 (5 bases). The CDR3 spans 14 residues. V shed 5 bases and J shed 5 bases, with 15 bases lying between them. Germline CDR1 is MGHRA and CDR2 is YSYEKL. The CDR3 spells CASSLGAVSETQYF. CDR3 nucleotide sequence: TGCGCCAGCAGCTTAGGGGCAGTCTCGGAGACCCAGTACTTC.

CDR3 sequence (DNA): TGTGCCTGGAGCGGTGGCGGGGCCAACGTCCTGACTTTC. Translation: CAWSGGGANVLTF. This chain links TRBV30 with TRBJ2-6, with D unclear. V was clipped by 3 bases and J by 4 bases, with 7 bases between them. This CDR3 has 13 amino acids. Germline CDR1 GTSNPN, CDR2 SVGIG (reference sequence).

V and J are TRBV19 and TRBJ1-2, with D uncertain. The CDR3 extends over 13 amino acids. V lost 6 bases, J lost 0 bases, and 8 bases lay in between. Germline V gene lookup returns CDR1 LNHDA and CDR2 SQIVND (reference sequence). The CDR3 region is CASRTSANYGYTF. CDR3 DNA: TGTGCCAGTAGGACTTCCGCTAACTATGGCTACACCTTC.

This clone showed up just once. This sequence joins TRBV4-1 and TRBJ2-3, with 7 bases identical to TRBD1. V shed 1 base, J shed 2 bases, and the junction held 9 bases outside the gene matches. The CDR3 loop spans 17 amino acids. The germline CDR1 and CDR2 sequences are MGHRA and YSYEKL. CDR3 residues: CASSQGGVRGITDTQYF. The CDR3 coding sequence is TGCGCCAGCAGCCAAGGAGGGGTCAGGGGGATCACAGATACGCAGTATTTT.